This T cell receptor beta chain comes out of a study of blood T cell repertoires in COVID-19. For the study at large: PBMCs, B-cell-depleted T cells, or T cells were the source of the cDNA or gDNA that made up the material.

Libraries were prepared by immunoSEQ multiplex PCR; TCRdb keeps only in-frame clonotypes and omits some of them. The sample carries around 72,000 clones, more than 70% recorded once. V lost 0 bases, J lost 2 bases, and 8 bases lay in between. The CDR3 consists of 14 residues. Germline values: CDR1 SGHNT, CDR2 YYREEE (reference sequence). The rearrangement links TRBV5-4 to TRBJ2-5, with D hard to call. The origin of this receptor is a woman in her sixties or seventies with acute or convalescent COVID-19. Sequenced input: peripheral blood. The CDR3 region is CASSLGGVQETQYF. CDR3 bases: TGTGCCAGCAGCTTGGGAGGTGTACAAGAGACCCAGTACTTC. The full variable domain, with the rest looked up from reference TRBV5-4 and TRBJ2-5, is ETGVTQSPTHLIKTRGQQVTLRCSSQSGHNTVSWYQQALGQGPQFIFQYYREEENGRGNFPPRFSGLQFPNYSSELNVNALELDDSALYLCASSLGGVQETQYFGPGTRLLVL.